Listed here are 20 T cell receptor beta chains from one sample, sequenced in a study of blood T cell repertoires in COVID-19. Only in-frame clones appear in the TCRdb table, and some are missing; sequencing was by immunoSEQ multiplex PCR. In the table there are approximately 210,000 clones, 80% to 90% of which are singletons. Sequences were obtained from peripheral blood. The receptors shown here come from a man aged 30 to 39 who had recovered from COVID-19.

The J gene is TRBJ1-2, the V gene TRBV20-1; D unclear. V lost 7 bases, J lost 6 bases, and 12 bases lay in between. Germline CDR1 DFQATT, CDR2 SNEGSKA (reference sequence). The CDR3 consists of 11 residues. DNA for the CDR3: TGCAGTGGTGCTGGGCCTCATGGCTACACCTTC. Its translation is CSGAGPHGYTF.

DNA of the CDR3: TGCGCCAGCAGCCCGTACACGGGGGGTAACTATGGCTACACCTTC. Translation gives CASSPYTGGNYGYTF. V usage is TRBV5-1 and J usage is TRBJ1-2; D possibly corresponds to TRBD1 (5 bases). Deletions cut 4 bases from V and 1 base from J, with 14 bases between. CDR1 and CDR2 (germline): SGHRS, YFSETQ. The CDR3 covers 15 residues.

This clone was recorded once. The rearrangement uses TRBV19 and TRBJ1-1; tentative D call: TRBD1 (6 bases). The CDR3 totals 15 residues. The V and J ends lost 7 bases and 0 bases respectively, with 15 bases between them. Germline CDR1 reads LNHDA; CDR2 reads SQIVND (reference sequence). The CDR3 bases are TGTGCCAGTACAGTTCAGCAGGGGATGAACACTGAAGCTTTCTTT. Its protein is CASTVQQGMNTEAFF.

The chain combines TRBV15 with TRBJ2-7; TRBD1 aligns across 10 bases. The CDR3 loop spans 14 amino acids. V dropped 5 bases and J dropped 11; count of bases not matched to a gene: 12. Germline V gene lookup returns CDR1 LNHNV and CDR2 YYDKDF (reference sequence). This CDR3 reads CATSGTGQGTSEYF. In DNA form, the CDR3 reads TGTGCCACCAGCGGAACGGGACAGGGGACCTCCGAGTACTTC.

The chain combines TRBV9 with TRBJ2-2, with D unresolved. CDR3 length: 16 amino acids. The V gene lost 1 base and the J gene lost 2 bases, with 12 bases spanning the gap. Germline loops: CDR1 SGDLS, CDR2 YYNGEE. The CDR3: CASSVFSHSNTGELFF. In nucleotides, the CDR3 is TGTGCCAGCAGCGTATTTTCACACAGCAACACCGGGGAGCTGTTTTTT.

In its sample, this clone was seen once. This chain joins TRBV6-5 and TRBJ1-4; possibly TRBD1 for D (5 bases). Looked up from germline, CDR1 is MNHEY and CDR2 is SVGAGI. The CDR3 sequence is 15 residues long. V gave up 6 bases and J gave up 5 bases, with 16 bases separating them. The CDR3 DNA reads TGTGCCAGCAGACTGGACCCCGGGGGAAATGAAAAACTGTTTTTT. This gives the protein CASRLDPGGNEKLFF.

This chain connects TRBV6-4 to TRBJ1-6; no definite D call. V was cut by 5 bases and J by 3 bases, with 8 bases left in between. The CDR3 covers 14 residues. CDR1 and CDR2 (germline): MRHNA, SNTAGT. The CDR3 loop reads CASSQWYYNSPLHF. The CDR3 DNA follows: TGTGCCAGCAGTCAGTGGTACTATAATTCACCCCTCCACTTT.

The CDR3 DNA is TGTGCCAGCAGCCGCGGAGGCGGGGGGTTCGCAGATACGCAGTATTTT. Its protein is CASSRGGGGFADTQYF. The chain links TRBV7-2 to TRBJ2-3; 8 bases match TRBD2. Germline trimming cut 5 bases from V and 4 bases from J; bases unmatched to any gene: 11. This CDR3 is built from 16 residues. Germline V gives CDR1 SGHTA, CDR2 FQGNSA.

In its sample, this clone was seen once. The rearrangement links TRBV7-9 to TRBJ2-7; D is perhaps TRBD1 (6 bases). CDR1 SEHNR and CDR2 FQNEAQ come from the germline V gene (reference sequence). Between the trimmed V and J ends, which lost 2 bases and 5 bases, there was a span of 10 bases. CDR3 length equals 13 residues. In DNA form, the CDR3 reads TGTGCCAGCAGCTTACGGGACATCGACGAGCAGTACTTC. Amino acids: CASSLRDIDEQYF.

This chain connects TRBV6-4 to TRBJ2-2; TRBD2 matches 7 bases. The ends lost 10 bases at V and 6 bases at J; junction bases unmatched: 14. Germline CDR1 and CDR2: MRHNA and SNTAGT. The CDR3 has 15 amino acids. CDR3: CAIPRSGGAAGELFF. CDR3 in DNA: TGTGCCATCCCCCGTTCGGGGGGTGCCGCCGGGGAGCTGTTTTTT.

This clone was recorded a few times. CDR3 nucleotide sequence: TGTGCCAGCAGCTTACGAGAGAACACTGAAGCTTTCTTT. Its translation: CASSLRENTEAFF. The gene calls are TRBV11-3 and TRBJ1-1, with unresolved D. Germline lookup yields CDR1 SGHNT and CDR2 YENEEA. V lost 2 bases and J lost 1, with 5 bases in between. The CDR3 has 13 residues.

The chain joins TRBV2 to TRBJ2-5; a possible D gene is TRBD1 (6 bases). The germline V gene has CDR1 SNHLY and CDR2 FYNNEI. This CDR3 comprises 11 residues. V was clipped by 10 bases and J by 5 bases, with 11 bases between them. CDR3 DNA sequence: TGTGCCACCAGGACAGCGGAGACCCAGTACTTC. Translation: CATRTAETQYF.

The chain links TRBV3-1 (or the pseudogene TRBV3-2) to TRBJ2-1; 7 bases are shared with TRBD1. CDR3 size: 15 residues. The ends lost 4 bases at V and 0 bases at J; junction bases unmatched: 3. The germline V gene encodes CDR1 LGHDT and CDR2 YNNKEL (reference sequence). The CDR3 loop reads CASSRGQSSYNEQFF. CDR3 DNA sequence: TGTGCCAGCAGCCGGGGACAGAGCTCCTACAATGAGCAGTTCTTC.

The V call is TRBV19, the J call TRBJ1-2, with D possibly matching TRBD1 (6 bases). The germline V and J ends were trimmed by 6 bases and 7 bases, with 9 bases remaining between them. This CDR3 is built from 11 residues. The germline CDR1 and CDR2 sequences are LNHDA and SQIVND (reference sequence). The CDR3 nucleotides read TGTGCCAGTAGACGGACAGCTGGCTACACCTTC. This codes for CASRRTAGYTF.

The J gene is TRBJ2-2, the V gene TRBV7-2; TRBD1 matches 7 bases. This CDR3 has 15 amino acids. The V segment lost 3 bases and the J segment 4 bases; nucleotides outside the gene matches: 5. CDR1 and CDR2 (germline): SGHTA, FQGNSA. CDR3 loop: CASSFWDRPTGELFF. In DNA form, the CDR3 reads TGTGCCAGCAGCTTCTGGGACAGACCCACCGGGGAGCTGTTTTTT.

This clone occurred a few times. The gene calls are TRBV30 and TRBJ1-5, with D unresolved. This CDR3 spans 13 amino acids. Germline CDR1 is GTSNPN and CDR2 is SVGIG (reference sequence). V gave up 4 bases and J gave up 2 bases, with 9 bases separating them. The CDR3, as DNA: TGTGCCTGGAAAGTCGGGGGCAATCAGCCCCAGCATTTT. As protein: CAWKVGGNQPQHF.

This clone was seen just once. The chain couples TRBV5-1 to TRBJ1-3, with D tentatively TRBD1 (5 bases). Looked up from germline, CDR1 is SGHRS and CDR2 is YFSETQ. CDR3 size: 13 residues. Trimming took 5 bases from V and 8 from J, leaving 14 bases between them. CDR3 sequence reads: CASRSYQGDTIYF. In DNA form, the CDR3 reads TGCGCCAGCAGGTCGTACCAGGGTGACACCATATATTTT.

The chain recombines TRBV5-1 with TRBJ2-5, with a tentative D call TRBD1 (5 bases). Trimming removed 6 bases from V and 2 bases from J, with 11 bases in between. The CDR3 has 13 residues. The germline gives CDR1 SGHRS, CDR2 YFSETQ. The CDR3 DNA is TGCGCCAGCACGACAGCGTATCAAGAGACCCAGTACTTC. Protein sequence: CASTTAYQETQYF.

This sequence joins TRBV4-1 and TRBJ2-2; weak D call: TRBD1 (5 bases). V was cut by 4 bases and J by 4 bases, with 10 bases left in between. The germline CDR1 and CDR2 sequences are MGHRA and YSYEKL. This CDR3 has 14 residues. Written as DNA, the CDR3 is TGCGCCAGCAGCCTTGGACACCCCACCGGGGAGCTGTTTTTT. This sequence encodes CASSLGHPTGELFF.

V usage is TRBV11-2 and J usage is TRBJ2-7, with 10 bases that match TRBD1. The CDR3 runs to 15 residues. After removal of 5 bases from V and 4 bases from J, the junction contained 8 bases not matched to a gene. Germline-derived CDR1 and CDR2 are SGHAT and FQNNGV. CDR3 in amino acids: CASSVGGQGVYEQYF. The CDR3 DNA reads as TGTGCCAGCAGCGTCGGAGGACAGGGGGTTTACGAGCAGTACTTC. Variable domain in full (rest from reference TRBV11-2 and TRBJ2-7): EAGVAQSPRYKIIEKRQSVAFWCNPISGHATLYWYQQILGQGPKLLIQFQNNGVVDDSQLPKDRFSAERLKGVDSTLKIQPAKLEDSAVYLCASSVGGQGVYEQYFGPGTRLTVT.